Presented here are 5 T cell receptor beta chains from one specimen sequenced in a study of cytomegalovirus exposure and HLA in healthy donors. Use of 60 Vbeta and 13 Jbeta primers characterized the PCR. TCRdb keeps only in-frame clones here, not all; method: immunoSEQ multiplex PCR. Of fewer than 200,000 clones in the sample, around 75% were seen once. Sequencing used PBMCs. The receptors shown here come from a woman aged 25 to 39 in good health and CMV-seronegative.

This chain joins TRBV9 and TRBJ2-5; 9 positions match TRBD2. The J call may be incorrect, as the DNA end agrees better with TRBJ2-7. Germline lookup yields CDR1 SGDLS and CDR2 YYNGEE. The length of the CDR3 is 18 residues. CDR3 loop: CASSVGTSGPVSSYEQYF. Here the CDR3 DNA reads TGTGCCAGCAGCGTAGGCACTAGCGGGCCGGTGAGCTCCTACGAGCAGTACTTC.

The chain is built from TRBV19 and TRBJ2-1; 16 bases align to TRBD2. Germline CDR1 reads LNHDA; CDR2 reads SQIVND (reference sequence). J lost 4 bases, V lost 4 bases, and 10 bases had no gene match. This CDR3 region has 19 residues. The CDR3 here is CASSTPKGLAGGPYNEQFF. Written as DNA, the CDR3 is TGTGCCAGTAGTACCCCCAAGGGACTAGCGGGAGGGCCGTACAATGAGCAGTTCTTC. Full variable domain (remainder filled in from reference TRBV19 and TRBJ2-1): DGGITQSPKYLFRKEGQNVTLSCEQNLNHDAMYWYRQDPGQGLRLIYYSQIVNDFQKGDIAEGYSVSREKKESFPLTVTSAQKNPTAFYLCASSTPKGLAGGPYNEQFFGPGTRLTVL.

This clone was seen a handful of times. The CDR3 DNA is TGTGCCACCAGCAGAGTGGTAGCGGGGGCAGAGACCCAGTACTTC. Its translation is CATSRVVAGAETQYF. The chain links TRBV15 to TRBJ2-5, with 9 bases aligning to TRBD2. V was clipped by 1 base and J by 4 bases; unmatched bases: 4. There are 15 residues in the CDR3. The V gene's germline CDR1 is LNHNV and CDR2 YYDKDF (reference sequence).

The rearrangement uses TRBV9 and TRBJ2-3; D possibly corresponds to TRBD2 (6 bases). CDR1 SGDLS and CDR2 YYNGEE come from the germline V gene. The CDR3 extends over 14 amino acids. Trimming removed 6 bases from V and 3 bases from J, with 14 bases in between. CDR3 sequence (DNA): TGTGCCAGCAAAGGAGGGGAAGGGACAGATACGCAGTATTTT. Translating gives CASKGGEGTDTQYF.

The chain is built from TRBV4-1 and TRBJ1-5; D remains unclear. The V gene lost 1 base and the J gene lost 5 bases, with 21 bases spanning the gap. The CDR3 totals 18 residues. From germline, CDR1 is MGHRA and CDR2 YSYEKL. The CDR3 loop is CASSQAPGLIPGDQPQHF. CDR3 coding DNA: TGCGCCAGCAGCCAAGCTCCCGGGCTTATTCCCGGGGATCAGCCCCAGCATTTT.